The next 2 T cell receptor beta chains were all read from a single sample in a study of blood T cells in healthy people across ages. Together with a sample-barcoded 5' primer, a J-beta primer mix was included in a second PCR lasting about 6 to 11 cycles. TCRdb reanalysed the 5' RACE reads using MiXCR and keeps one entry per CDR3 protein. The data show 1.5 million to 2 million distinct CDR3 sequences, less than 50% seen once. The sequenced sample was blood. These receptors originate from a woman aged 40 to 49 in good health.

Only one count was recorded for this clonotype. V gene TRBV7-9 combines with J gene TRBJ1-2, with 8 bases lining up with TRBD1. Germline loops: CDR1 SEHNR, CDR2 FQNEAQ (reference sequence). Trimming cost V 5 bases and J 0 bases; bases outside gene matches: 14. This CDR3 region has 18 residues. CDR3 residues: CASSARDRSYGTNYGYTF. CDR3 nucleotide sequence: TGTGCCAGCAGCGCTCGGGACAGGTCTTATGGGACTAACTATGGCTACACCTTC.

This clonotype was seen repeatedly, ten times or more. The genes are TRBV6-1 and TRBJ1-2; the D gene is possibly TRBD1 (5 bases). The germline V gene encodes CDR1 MNHNS and CDR2 SASEGT. Trimming left V 0 bases short and J 4 bases short, with 9 bases between. CDR3 length: 14 amino acids. CDR3 DNA sequence: TGTGCCAGCAGTGAAGCGGGACGGGGCTATGGCTACACCTTC. The encoded protein is CASSEAGRGYGYTF.